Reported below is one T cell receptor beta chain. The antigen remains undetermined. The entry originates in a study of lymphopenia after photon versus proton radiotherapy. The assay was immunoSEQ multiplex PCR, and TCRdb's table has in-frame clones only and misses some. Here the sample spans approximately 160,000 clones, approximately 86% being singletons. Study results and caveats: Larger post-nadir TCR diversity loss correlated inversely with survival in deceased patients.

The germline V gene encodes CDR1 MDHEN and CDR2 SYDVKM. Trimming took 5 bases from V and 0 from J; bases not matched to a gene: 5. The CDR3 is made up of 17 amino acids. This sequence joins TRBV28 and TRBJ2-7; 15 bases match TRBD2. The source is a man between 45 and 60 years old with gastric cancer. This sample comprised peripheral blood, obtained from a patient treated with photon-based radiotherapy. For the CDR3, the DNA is TGTGCCAGCAGTCTCGGGACTAGCGGGAGGCCCTCCTACGAGCAGTACTTC. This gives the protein CASSLGTSGRPSYEQYF.